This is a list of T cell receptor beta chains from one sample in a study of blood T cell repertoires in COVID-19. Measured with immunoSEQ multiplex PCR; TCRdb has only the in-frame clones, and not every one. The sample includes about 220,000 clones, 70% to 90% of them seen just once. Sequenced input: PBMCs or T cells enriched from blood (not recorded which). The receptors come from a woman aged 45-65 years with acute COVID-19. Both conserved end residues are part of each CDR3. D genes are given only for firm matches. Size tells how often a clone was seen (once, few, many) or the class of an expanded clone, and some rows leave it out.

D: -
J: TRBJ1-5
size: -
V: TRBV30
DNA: TGTGCCTGGAATGCAGTTAATAGCAATCAGCCCCAGCATTTT
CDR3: CAWNAVNSNQPQHF

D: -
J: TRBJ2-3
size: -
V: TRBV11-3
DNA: TGTGCCAGCAGCCACACAGATACGCAGTATTTT
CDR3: CASSHTDTQYF

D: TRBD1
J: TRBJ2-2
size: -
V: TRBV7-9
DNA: TGTGCCAGCAGCTCGGGGACAGGGGGAGCGAACACCGGGGAGCTGTTTTTT
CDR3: CASSSGTGGANTGELFF

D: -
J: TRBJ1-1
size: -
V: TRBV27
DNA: TGTGCCAGCAGCGATAGAATGGGGGGGTATAGCGCTGAAGCTTTCTTT
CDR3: CASSDRMGGYSAEAFF

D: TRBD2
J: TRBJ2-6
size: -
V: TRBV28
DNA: TGTGCCAGCATTTCGGCGGGACTAGCGGGAGTGAGCGCTGGGGCCAACGTCCTGACTTTC
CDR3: CASISAGLAGVSAGANVLTF

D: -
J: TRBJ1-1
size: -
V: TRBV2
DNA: TGTGCCGAGCAACAGCCGAACACTGAAGCTTTCTTT
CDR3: CAEQQPNTEAFF

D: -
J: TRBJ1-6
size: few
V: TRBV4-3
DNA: TGCGCCAGCAGCCAAGAGTTAGTTAATTCACCCCTCCACTTT
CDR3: CASSQELVNSPLHF

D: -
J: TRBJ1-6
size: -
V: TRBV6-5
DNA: TGTGCCAGCAGTTACTCGGCATTCTTCTCACCCCTCCACTTT
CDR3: CASSYSAFFSPLHF

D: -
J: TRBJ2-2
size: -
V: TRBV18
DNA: TGTGCCAGCTCACCACCCGGGACACTGGTCGCCGGGGAGCTGTTTTTT
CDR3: CASSPPGTLVAGELFF

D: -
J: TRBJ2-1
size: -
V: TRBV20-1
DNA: TGCAGTGCGAGTAGACTCATTCTAGGCAATGAGCAGTTCTTC
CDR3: CSASRLILGNEQFF

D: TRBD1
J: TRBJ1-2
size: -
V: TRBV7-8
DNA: TGTGCCAGCAGTCCTTTTATCCGGACAGGGGACGGCCACTATGGCTACACCTTC
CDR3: CASSPFIRTGDGHYGYTF

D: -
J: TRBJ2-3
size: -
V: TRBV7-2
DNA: TGTGCCAGCAGCCCCCGGTTCATGGCAGATACGCAGTATTTT
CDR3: CASSPRFMADTQYF

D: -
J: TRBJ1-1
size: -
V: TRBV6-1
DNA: TGTGCCAGCAGTGAAGGGAGATACACTGAAGCTTTCTTT
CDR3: CASSEGRYTEAFF

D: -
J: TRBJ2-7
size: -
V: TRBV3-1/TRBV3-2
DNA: TGTGCCAGCAGCCAGCGGGCAACCGATTCCTACGAGCAGTACTTC
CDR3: CASSQRATDSYEQYF

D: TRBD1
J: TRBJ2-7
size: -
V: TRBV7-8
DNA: TGTGCCAGCAGCCTCAGGGGGACCTACGAGCAGTACTTC
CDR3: CASSLRGTYEQYF

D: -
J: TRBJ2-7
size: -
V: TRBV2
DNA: TGTGCCAGCGAGCGGGACAGGACTTACGAGCAGTACTTC
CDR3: CASERDRTYEQYF

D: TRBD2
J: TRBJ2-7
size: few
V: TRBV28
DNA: TGTGCCAGCAGTTTATTGACTAGCGGGGCCACCTACGAGCAGTACTTC
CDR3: CASSLLTSGATYEQYF

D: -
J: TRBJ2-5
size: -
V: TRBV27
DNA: TGTGCCAGCAGGTCTATCCAAGAGACCCAGTACTTC
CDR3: CASRSIQETQYF

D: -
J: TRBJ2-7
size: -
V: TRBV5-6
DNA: TGTGCCAGCAGCTTCTCTCCCAGGGTAGAAGAGCAGTACTTC
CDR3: CASSFSPRVEEQYF

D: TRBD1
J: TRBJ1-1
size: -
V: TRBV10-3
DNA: TGTGCCATCAGGGGACAGGGGGTTTTCGGAGCTTTCTTT
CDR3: CAIRGQGVFGAFF

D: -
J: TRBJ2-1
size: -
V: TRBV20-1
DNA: TGCAGTGCTAGACTAGACTATGAGCAGTTCTTC
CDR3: CSARLDYEQFF

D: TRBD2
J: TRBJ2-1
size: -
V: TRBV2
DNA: TGTGCCAGCAGTTTTGGGACTAGCGGACGTAATGAGCAGTTCTTC
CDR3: CASSFGTSGRNEQFF

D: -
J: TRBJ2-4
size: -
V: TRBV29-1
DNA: TGCACGGCAGGGACTTCGGAAAACATTCAGTACTTC
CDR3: CTAGTSENIQYF

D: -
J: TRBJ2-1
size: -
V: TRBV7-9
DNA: TGTGCCAGCAGCTTAGGGGTAGGTAACTATTACAATGAGCAGTTCTTC
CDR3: CASSLGVGNYYNEQFF

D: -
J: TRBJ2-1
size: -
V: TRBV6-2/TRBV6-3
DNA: TGTGCCAGCAGTTACTTCCCCCTCGACAATGAGCAGTTCTTC
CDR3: CASSYFPLDNEQFF

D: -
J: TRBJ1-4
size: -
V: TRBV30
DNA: TGTGCCTGGAGTGTATTAGGAGGGGATAATGAAAAACTGTTTTTT
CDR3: CAWSVLGGDNEKLFF

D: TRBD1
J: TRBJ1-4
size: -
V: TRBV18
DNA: TGTGCCAGCTCACCCGGGACAGGGGGTAGTGAAAAACTGTTTTTT
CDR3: CASSPGTGGSEKLFF

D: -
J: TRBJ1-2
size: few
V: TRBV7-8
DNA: TGTGCCAGCAGCTTGGGAGAAGGGGGCTACACCTTC
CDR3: CASSLGEGGYTF

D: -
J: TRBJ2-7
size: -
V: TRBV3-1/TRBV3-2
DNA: TGTGCCAGCAGCCTTACCTACGAGCAGTACTTC
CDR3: CASSLTYEQYF

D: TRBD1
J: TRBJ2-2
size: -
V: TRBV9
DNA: TGTGCCAGCAGCGAACAACCCACAGGGGCCACCGGGGAGCTGTTTTTT
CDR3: CASSEQPTGATGELFF

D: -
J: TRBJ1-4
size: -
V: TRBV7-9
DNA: TGTGCCAGCAGCTTACTGGGCGGGCAAGTCGAAAAACTGTTTTTT
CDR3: CASSLLGGQVEKLFF

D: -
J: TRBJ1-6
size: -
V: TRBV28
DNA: TGTGCCAGCAGCCCTGGGGCCGACTCACCCCTCCACTTT
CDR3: CASSPGADSPLHF

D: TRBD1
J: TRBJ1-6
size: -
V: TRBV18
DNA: TGTGCCAGCTCACCCAACCTGGCAGGGGGGAGCGATTCACCCCTCCACTTT
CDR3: CASSPNLAGGSDSPLHF

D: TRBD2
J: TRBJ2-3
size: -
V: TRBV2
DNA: TGTGCCAGCAGTGAGCGGCGACTAGCGGGCCCCACAGATACGCAGTATTTT
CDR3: CASSERRLAGPTDTQYF

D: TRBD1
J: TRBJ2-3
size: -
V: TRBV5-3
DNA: TGTGCCAGAAGCCCGACAGGGTATCGGAGCACAGATACGCAGTATTTT
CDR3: CARSPTGYRSTDTQYF

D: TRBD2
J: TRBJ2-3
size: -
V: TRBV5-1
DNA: TGCGCCAGCAGCTTGGGTTCTAGCGGGGGCACAGATACGCAGTATTTT
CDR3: CASSLGSSGGTDTQYF

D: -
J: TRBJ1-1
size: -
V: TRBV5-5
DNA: TGTGCCAGCAGCTTGGAGCGCAGGGGTCGCACTGAAGCTTTCTTT
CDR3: CASSLERRGRTEAFF

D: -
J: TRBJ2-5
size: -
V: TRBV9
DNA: TGTGCCAGCAGCGTAGGGGACACGGGGTTCCAAGAGACCCAGTACTTC
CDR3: CASSVGDTGFQETQYF

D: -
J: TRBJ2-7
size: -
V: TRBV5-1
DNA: TGCGCCAGCAGCTTGGATTTGCGGGGAACCTACGAGCAGTACTTC
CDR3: CASSLDLRGTYEQYF

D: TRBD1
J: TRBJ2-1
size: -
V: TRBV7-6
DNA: TGTGCCAGCAGCTGGACAGGGGGCTCTGAGCAGTTCTTC
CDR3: CASSWTGGSEQFF

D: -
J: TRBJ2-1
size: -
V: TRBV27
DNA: TGTGCCAGCAGTTTTGCGGACAGCAACAATGAGCAGTTCTTC
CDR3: CASSFADSNNEQFF